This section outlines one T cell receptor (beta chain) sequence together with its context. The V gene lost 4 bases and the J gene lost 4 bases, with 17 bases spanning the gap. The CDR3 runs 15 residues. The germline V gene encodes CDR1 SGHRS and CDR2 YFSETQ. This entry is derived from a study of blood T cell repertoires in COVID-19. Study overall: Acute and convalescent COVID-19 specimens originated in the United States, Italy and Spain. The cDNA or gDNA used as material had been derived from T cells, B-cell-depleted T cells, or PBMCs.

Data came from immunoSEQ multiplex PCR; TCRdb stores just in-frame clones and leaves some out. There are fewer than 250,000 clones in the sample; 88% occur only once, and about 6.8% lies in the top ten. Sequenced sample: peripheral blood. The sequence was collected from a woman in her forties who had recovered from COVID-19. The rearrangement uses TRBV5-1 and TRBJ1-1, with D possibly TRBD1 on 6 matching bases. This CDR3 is CASSARTALGTEAFF. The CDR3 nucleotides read TGCGCCAGCAGCGCAAGGACAGCCCTGGGCACTGAAGCTTTCTTT.